These 4 T cell receptor beta chains originate from one sample sequenced in a study of PD-1 blockade in classical Hodgkin lymphoma. Generated by immunoSEQ multiplex PCR, the TCRdb table keeps only in-frame clones and is missing some. Of some 90,000 clones listed, 65% to 85% were seen once; the top ten hold over 15%. Time point noted: cycle 4 day 1 (C4D1), after 6 weeks of nivolumab. Every patient experienced relapse after autologous stem cell transplantation, and brentuximab vedotin exposure varied. Here the sequenced sample was peripheral blood mononuclear cells (PBMCs), taken before the fourth cycle of nivolumab. Receptors were obtained from a human donor with classical Hodgkin lymphoma.

The chain employs TRBV18 and TRBJ2-3, with 7 nucleotides matching TRBD2. The germline V gene has CDR1 KGHSH and CDR2 LQKENI. Trimming took 4 bases from V and 5 from J; bases not matched to a gene: 9. The CDR3 has 15 amino acids. The DNA for the CDR3 is TGTGCCAGCTCACTCGTCCTAGCGGAAGTAGATACGCAGTATTTT. This sequence encodes CASSLVLAEVDTQYF.

The chain uses TRBV19 and TRBJ1-2; TRBD1 matches at 7 bases. This CDR3 is built from 15 residues. The germline V gene has CDR1 LNHDA and CDR2 SQIVND (reference sequence). The V segment lost 7 bases and the J segment 4 bases; nucleotides outside the gene matches: 12. The CDR3 bases are TGTGCCAGTAAGGAACAGGGGCGTCAAACCTATGGCTACACCTTC. Translating gives CASKEQGRQTYGYTF.

The rearrangement joins TRBV5-1 to TRBJ2-2; 8 nucleotides match TRBD1. The CDR3 spans 16 residues. Germline trimming cut 4 bases from V and 0 bases from J; bases unmatched to any gene: 5. In germline, CDR1 is SGHRS, CDR2 YFSETQ. The CDR3 reads CASSHTQGANTGELFF. The CDR3 DNA sequence: TGCGCCAGCAGCCATACACAGGGGGCGAACACCGGGGAGCTGTTTTTT.

This chain uses TRBV6-5 with TRBJ2-7; TRBD2 might be the D (7 bases). Between the trimmed V and J ends, which lost 6 bases and 6 bases, there was a span of 18 bases. The CDR3 is 14 residues long. Per germline, CDR1 MNHEY and CDR2 SVGAGI. CDR3 sequence reads: CASSPLWEGGEQYF. CDR3 nucleotide sequence: TGTGCCAGCAGCCCCCTGTGGGAGGGGGGCGAGCAGTACTTC.